These 23 T cell receptor beta chains were all obtained from the same sample, sequenced in a study of blood T cell repertoires in COVID-19. Clones were sequenced by immunoSEQ multiplex PCR, and TCRdb holds only the in-frame ones, with some missing. In the table there are about 240,000 clones, roughly 83% of which are singletons. Sequenced input: peripheral blood. These receptors originate from a woman older than 75 with acute or convalescent COVID-19.

The V call is TRBV3-1 (or the pseudogene TRBV3-2), the J call TRBJ1-4, with D unclear. The CDR3 totals 13 residues. Germline V gene sequence: CDR1 LGHDT, CDR2 YNNKEL (reference sequence). Trimming took off 4 bases at V and 8 bases at J, with 11 bases between the two ends. The CDR3 DNA reads TGTGCCAGCAGCCGGATTAAGGAGGAAAAACTGTTTTTT. Translation: CASSRIKEEKLFF.

This clone was recorded once. This chain uses TRBV5-1 with TRBJ2-3; 9 bases fit TRBD1. The CDR3 runs 17 residues. J was trimmed by 1 base and V by 4 bases; bases with no gene match: 10. Germline V lookup: CDR1 SGHRS, CDR2 YFSETQ. The CDR3 region has the DNA TGCGCCAGCAGCCCGGGGGGACAGGGAATCGGCACAGATACGCAGTATTTT. Its protein product is CASSPGGQGIGTDTQYF.

This chain joins TRBV6-5 and TRBJ1-5; the D gene is possibly TRBD1 (5 bases). V was cut by 5 bases and J by 5 bases, with 10 bases left in between. Germline loops: CDR1 MNHEY, CDR2 SVGAGI. The CDR3 is 13 amino acids. CDR3 amino acids: CASSRTGDQPQHF. In nucleotides, the CDR3 is TGTGCCAGCAGTCGTACGGGGGATCAGCCCCAGCATTTT.

The genes are TRBV11-2 and TRBJ2-5; 8 nucleotides agree with TRBD1. The CDR3 spans 13 residues. CDR1 SGHAT and CDR2 FQNNGV come from the germline V gene. J gave up 2 bases and V 6 bases, and 2 bases lay outside the gene matches. CDR3 loop: CASRTGGQETQYF. In DNA form, the CDR3 reads TGTGCCAGCAGAACAGGGGGACAAGAGACCCAGTACTTC.

The chain employs TRBV7-2 and TRBJ2-1, with D uncertain. There are 13 residues in the CDR3. Germline-derived CDR1 and CDR2 are SGHTA and FQGNSA. Between the trimmed V and J ends, which lost 1 base and 7 bases, there was a span of 8 bases. This CDR3 reads CASSLGLRNEQFF. The CDR3 DNA reads as TGTGCCAGCAGCTTAGGACTGAGGAATGAGCAGTTCTTC. Using reference TRBV7-2 and TRBJ2-1 for the parts outside the CDR3, the full variable domain is GAGVSQSPSNKVTEKGKDVELRCDPISGHTALYWYRQSLGQGLEFLIYFQGNSAPDKSGLPSDRFSAERTGGSVSTLTIQRTQQEDSAVYLCASSLGLRNEQFFGPGTRLTVL.

This chain connects TRBV6-5 to TRBJ1-2; TRBD1 agrees at 8 bases. This CDR3 has 14 residues. Germline CDR1 reads MNHEY; CDR2 reads SVGAGI. The V gene end was trimmed by 6 bases and the J gene end by 6 bases; junction bases not matched to a gene: 9. In DNA form, the CDR3 reads TGTGCCAGCAGACAAACCGGACAGGGTAATGGCTACACCTTC. Protein: CASRQTGQGNGYTF.

This clone was recorded a few times. The chain has TRBV15 and TRBJ1-4; TRBD1 aligns across 7 bases. There are 14 residues in the CDR3. In germline, CDR1 is LNHNV, CDR2 YYDKDF (reference sequence). The junction had 4 bases not matched to a gene; V was cut back by 1 base and J by 8 bases. CDR3 amino acids: CATSRGQGGEKLFF. Written as DNA, the CDR3 is TGTGCCACCAGCAGAGGACAGGGTGGCGAAAAACTGTTTTTT. Looking up the rest from reference TRBV15 and TRBJ1-4 gives the full variable domain: DAMVIQNPRYQVTQFGKPVTLSCSQTLNHNVMYWYQQKSSQAPKLLFHYYDKDFNNEADTPDNFQSRRPNTSFCFLDIRSPGLGDTAMYLCATSRGQGGEKLFFGSGTQLSVL.

The chain recombines TRBV3-1 (or the pseudogene TRBV3-2) with TRBJ1-1; D is possibly TRBD1 (5 bases). Germline V gene lookup returns CDR1 LGHDT and CDR2 YNNKEL (reference sequence). V lost 0 bases, J lost 5 bases, and 10 bases lay in between. The CDR3 runs 14 residues. The CDR3 loop is CASSQDRGGTEAFF. The CDR3 bases are TGTGCCAGCAGCCAAGATCGGGGGGGGACTGAAGCTTTCTTT.

The chain uses TRBV2 and TRBJ1-2, with 8 nucleotides matching TRBD1. The CDR3 has 14 residues. With 6 bases clipped from V and 6 bases from J, the junction kept 9 bases outside the gene matches. CDR1 and CDR2 (germline): SNHLY, FYNNEI. CDR3 sequence reads: CASRVGQGSDGYTF. The CDR3 bases are TGTGCCAGCAGGGTAGGACAGGGCTCTGATGGCTACACCTTC.

The chain uses TRBV6-5 and TRBJ2-2; 8 bases fit TRBD2. J lost 6 bases, V lost 4 bases, and 4 bases had no gene match. Germline V gives CDR1 MNHEY, CDR2 SVGAGI. There are 14 residues in the CDR3. This chain's CDR3 is CASSSGGAAGELFF. The CDR3 DNA is TGTGCCAGCAGTTCCGGGGGGGCGGCCGGGGAGCTGTTTTTT.

The chain carries TRBV28 and TRBJ2-1; TRBD1 might be the D (6 bases). The germline CDR1 and CDR2 sequences are MDHEN and SYDVKM. The V and J ends lost 1 base and 4 bases respectively, with 8 bases between them. The CDR3 totals 14 residues. The CDR3 here is CASSLYGQYNEQFF. The CDR3 nucleotides read TGTGCCAGCAGTTTATACGGACAGTACAATGAGCAGTTCTTC.

This chain uses TRBV2 with TRBJ2-2; 9 nucleotides agree with TRBD2. Germline CDR1 reads SNHLY; CDR2 reads FYNNEI. V was pared by 6 bases and J by 1 base, with 9 bases of the junction left unmatched. This CDR3 is 17 amino acids long. The CDR3 loop reads CASSLGASGVNTGELFF. In DNA, the CDR3 is TGTGCCAGCAGCCTGGGGGCTAGCGGGGTGAACACCGGGGAGCTGTTTTTT.

This clone was counted between two and nine times. J is TRBJ1-1 and V is TRBV30; TRBD1 is a possible D gene (5 bases). Germline assignment: CDR1 GTSNPN and CDR2 SVGIG (reference sequence). V lost 0 bases, J lost 4 bases, and 12 bases lay in between. The CDR3 contains 14 residues. The CDR3 sequence: CAWSVRGGATEAFF. Written as DNA, the CDR3 is TGTGCCTGGAGTGTACGGGGGGGAGCCACTGAAGCTTTCTTT.

V and J are TRBV7-3 and TRBJ2-3; 8 positions agree with TRBD2. CDR3 length equals 15 residues. Germline CDR1 and CDR2: SGHTA and FQGTGA. With 5 bases clipped from V and 2 bases from J, the junction kept 6 bases outside the gene matches. In DNA form, the CDR3 reads TGTGCCAGCAGCCGAGCGGGGGAACCCACAGATACGCAGTATTTT. It translates to CASSRAGEPTDTQYF.

The CDR3 DNA sequence: TGTGCCAGCATATCGGGCGAGAAGCGGGATACGCAGTATTTT. Residues: CASISGEKRDTQYF. The chain couples TRBV2 to TRBJ2-3, with D possibly matching TRBD2 (5 bases). The CDR3 loop spans 14 amino acids. V was cut by 7 bases and J by 6 bases, with 17 bases left in between. Germline loops: CDR1 SNHLY, CDR2 FYNNEI.

The chain uses TRBV27 and TRBJ1-5; tentatively, D is TRBD1 (5 bases). The CDR3 loop spans 15 amino acids. The V end lost 1 base, the J end lost 4 bases, and 11 bases lay between the germline ends. The germline V gene encodes CDR1 MNHEY and CDR2 SMNVEV (reference sequence). DNA of the CDR3: TGTGCCAGCAGTTTATGGGGCAGACGGAATCAGCCCCAGCATTTT. This encodes CASSLWGRRNQPQHF.

The chain carries TRBV3-1 (or the pseudogene TRBV3-2) and TRBJ2-2; D not resolved. This CDR3 is built from 17 residues. V lost 0 bases and J lost 5, with 16 bases in between. In germline, CDR1 is LGHDT, CDR2 YNNKEL (reference sequence). The CDR3 region is CASSQDQASKSTGELFF. The CDR3 DNA sequence: TGTGCCAGCAGCCAAGATCAAGCGTCGAAGAGTACCGGGGAGCTGTTTTTT.

In its sample, this clone was seen a few times. CDR3 nucleotides: TGTGCCAGCAGCGTAGGGACAGGGTGGGATGGTGAAAAACTGTTTTTT. Translation gives CASSVGTGWDGEKLFF. The chain employs TRBV9 and TRBJ1-4; TRBD1 matches 8 bases. The germline V gene has CDR1 SGDLS and CDR2 YYNGEE. V gave up 0 bases and J gave up 7 bases; unmatched junction bases: 8. CDR3 length: 16 residues.

The V call is TRBV3-1 (or the pseudogene TRBV3-2), the J call TRBJ1-3, with no clear D. The length of the CDR3 is 15 residues. Trimming took 5 bases from V and 1 from J, leaving 12 bases between them. The V gene's germline CDR1 is LGHDT and CDR2 YNNKEL (reference sequence). The CDR3 spells CASSEHHSSGNTIYF. CDR3 in DNA: TGTGCCAGCAGCGAACACCATTCATCTGGAAACACCATATATTTT.

This clone occurred a few times. The chain combines TRBV6-5 with TRBJ1-2; tentative D call: TRBD1 (5 bases). Germline V lookup: CDR1 MNHEY, CDR2 SVGAGI. The CDR3 loop spans 14 amino acids. The V gene lost 6 bases and the J gene lost 7 bases, with 18 bases spanning the gap. Here the CDR3 reads CASSRLMSRVGYTF. DNA of the CDR3: TGTGCCAGCAGCCGGTTGATGTCCAGGGTTGGCTACACCTTC.

The genes are TRBV6-1 and TRBJ1-1; 7 nucleotides line up with TRBD1. This CDR3 comprises 16 residues. CDR1 MNHNS and CDR2 SASEGT come from the germline V gene. V was clipped by 4 bases and J by 11 bases; unmatched bases: 19. The CDR3 bases are TGTGCCAGCAGTGCCTACCCCCGGACAGGAGAGGAGATTGCTTTCTTT. Its translation is CASSAYPRTGEEIAFF.

The rearrangement links TRBV23-1 to TRBJ1-2, with 8 nucleotides matching TRBD1. TRBV23-1 has ORF status, its function being uncertain. This CDR3 is built from 13 residues. The V gene end was trimmed by 2 bases and the J gene end by 5 bases; junction bases not matched to a gene: 1. This CDR3 is CASSQRTGYGYTF. CDR3 nucleotide sequence: TGCGCCAGCAGTCAACGGACAGGGTATGGCTACACCTTC.

The V gene is TRBV6-5, the J gene TRBJ1-1, with D uncertain. Per germline, CDR1 MNHEY and CDR2 SVGAGI. The germline V and J ends were trimmed by 2 bases and 1 base, with 11 bases remaining between them. This CDR3 has 15 amino acids. CDR3 sequence reads: CASSYALQPNTEAFF. In DNA, the CDR3 is TGTGCCAGCAGTTACGCGTTACAGCCGAACACTGAAGCTTTCTTT.